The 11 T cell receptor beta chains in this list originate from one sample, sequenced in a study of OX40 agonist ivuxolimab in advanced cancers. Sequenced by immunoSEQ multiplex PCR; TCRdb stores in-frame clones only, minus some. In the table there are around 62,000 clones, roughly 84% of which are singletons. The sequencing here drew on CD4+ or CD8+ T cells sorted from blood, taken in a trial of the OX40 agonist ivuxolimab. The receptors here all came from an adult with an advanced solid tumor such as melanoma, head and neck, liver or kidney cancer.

The CDR3 nucleotides read TGTGCCAGCAGTCGACCAGGGGTCAGGGCTGAAGCTTTCTTT. Residues: CASSRPGVRAEAFF. V usage is TRBV6-6 and J usage is TRBJ1-1; the D gene is possibly TRBD1 (6 bases). Germline V gives CDR1 MNHNY, CDR2 SVGAGI (reference sequence). V was pared by 5 bases and J by 6 bases, with 16 bases between. This CDR3 is 14 amino acids long.

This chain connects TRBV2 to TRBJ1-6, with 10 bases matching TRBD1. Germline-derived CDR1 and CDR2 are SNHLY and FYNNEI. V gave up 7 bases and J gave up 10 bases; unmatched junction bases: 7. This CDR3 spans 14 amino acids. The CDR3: CASNGQGVDSPLHF. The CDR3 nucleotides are TGTGCCAGCAACGGACAGGGGGTAGACTCACCCCTCCACTTT.

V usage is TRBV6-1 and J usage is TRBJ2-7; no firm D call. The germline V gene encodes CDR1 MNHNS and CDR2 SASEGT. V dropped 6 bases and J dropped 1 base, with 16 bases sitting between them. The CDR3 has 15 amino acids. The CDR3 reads CASSETEYRSYEQYF. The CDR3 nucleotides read TGTGCCAGCAGCGAGACTGAATATCGTTCCTACGAGCAGTACTTC.

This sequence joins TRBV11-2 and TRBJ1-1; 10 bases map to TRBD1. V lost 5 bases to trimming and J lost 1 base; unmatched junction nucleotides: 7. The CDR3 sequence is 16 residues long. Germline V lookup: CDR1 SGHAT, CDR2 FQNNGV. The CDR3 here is CASSPTRTGGNTEAFF. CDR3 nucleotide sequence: TGTGCCAGCAGCCCGACCCGGACAGGGGGGAACACTGAAGCTTTCTTT.

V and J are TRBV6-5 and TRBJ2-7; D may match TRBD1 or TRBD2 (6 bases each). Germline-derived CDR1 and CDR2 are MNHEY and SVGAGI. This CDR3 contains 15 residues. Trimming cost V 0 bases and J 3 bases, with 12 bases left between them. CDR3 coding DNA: TGTGCCAGCAGTTACTCGCTCAGGGGAGGCTACGAGCAGTACTTC. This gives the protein CASSYSLRGGYEQYF.

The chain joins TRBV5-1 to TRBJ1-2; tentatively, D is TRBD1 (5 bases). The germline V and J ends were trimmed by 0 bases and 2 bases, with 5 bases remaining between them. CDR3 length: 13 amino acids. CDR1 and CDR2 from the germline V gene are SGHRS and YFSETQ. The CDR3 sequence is CASSLGQNYGYTF. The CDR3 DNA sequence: TGCGCCAGCAGCTTGGGACAGAACTATGGCTACACCTTC.

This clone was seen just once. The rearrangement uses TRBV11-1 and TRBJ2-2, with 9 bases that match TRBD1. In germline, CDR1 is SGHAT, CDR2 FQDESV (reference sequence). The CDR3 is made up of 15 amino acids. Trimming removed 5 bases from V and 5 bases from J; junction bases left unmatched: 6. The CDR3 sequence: CASSLTGGSTGELFF. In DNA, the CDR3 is TGTGCCAGCAGCCTTACAGGGGGCTCGACCGGGGAGCTGTTTTTT.

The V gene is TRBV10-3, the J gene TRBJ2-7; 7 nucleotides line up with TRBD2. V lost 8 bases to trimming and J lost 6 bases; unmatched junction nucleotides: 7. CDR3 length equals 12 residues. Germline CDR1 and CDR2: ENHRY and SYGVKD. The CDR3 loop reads CAIGGGVSEQYF. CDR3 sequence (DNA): TGTGCCATCGGCGGGGGAGTTTCCGAGCAGTACTTC.

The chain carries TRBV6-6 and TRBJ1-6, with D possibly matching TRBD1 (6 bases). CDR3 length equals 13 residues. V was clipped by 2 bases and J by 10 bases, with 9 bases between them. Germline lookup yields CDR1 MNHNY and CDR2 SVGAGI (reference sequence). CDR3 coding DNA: TGTGCCAGCAGTTACGTCGGGGGCTCACCCCTCCACTTT. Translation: CASSYVGGSPLHF.

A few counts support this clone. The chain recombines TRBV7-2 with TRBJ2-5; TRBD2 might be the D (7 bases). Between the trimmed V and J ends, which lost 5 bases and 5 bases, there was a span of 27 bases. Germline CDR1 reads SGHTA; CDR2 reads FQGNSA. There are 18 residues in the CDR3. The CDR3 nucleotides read TGTGCCAGCAGCACCCTCCACCGGGGGGCCTCTGCGGGGGAGACCCAGTACTTC. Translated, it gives CASSTLHRGASAGETQYF.

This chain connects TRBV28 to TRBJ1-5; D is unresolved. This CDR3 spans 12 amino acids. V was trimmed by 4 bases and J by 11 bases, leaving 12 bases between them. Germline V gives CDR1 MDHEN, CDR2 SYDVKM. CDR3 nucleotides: TGTGCCAGCAGTTCAGTTGTTGGGACCCAGCATTTT. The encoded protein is CASSSVVGTQHF.